These 15 T cell receptor beta chains came from one sample sequenced in a study of blood T cell repertoires in COVID-19. The data were produced by immunoSEQ multiplex PCR, yet TCRdb's version contains in-frame clones alone and is incomplete. The table records around 700,000 clones, about 90% of them present only once. The specimen sequenced was peripheral blood. The origin of the receptors is a woman under 30 with acute or convalescent COVID-19.

For the CDR3, the DNA is TGCGCCAGCAGCGTCGTGACTAGCGGACTTAGCACAGATACGCAGTATTTT. Translating gives CASSVVTSGLSTDTQYF. The V and J genes are TRBV5-1 and TRBJ2-3, with TRBD2 matching 9 bases. Germline V gene lookup returns CDR1 SGHRS and CDR2 YFSETQ. This CDR3 comprises 17 residues. The junction had 9 bases not matched to a gene; V was cut back by 4 bases and J by 0 bases.

The chain joins TRBV3-1 (or the pseudogene TRBV3-2) to TRBJ1-4; 7 nucleotides agree with TRBD1. Germline lookup yields CDR1 LGHDT and CDR2 YNNKEL (reference sequence). The CDR3 contains 15 residues. J was trimmed by 8 bases and V by 5 bases; bases with no gene match: 11. The CDR3 reads CASSKHRGSEEKLFF. The CDR3 coding sequence is TGTGCCAGCAGCAAACACAGGGGCTCGGAGGAAAAACTGTTTTTT.

The rearrangement joins TRBV6-6 to TRBJ2-7, with unresolved D. The CDR3 extends over 11 amino acids. CDR1 MNHNY and CDR2 SVGAGI come from the germline V gene (reference sequence). Trimming cost V 7 bases and J 3 bases, with 7 bases left between them. This CDR3 reads CASTTDYEQYF. The DNA for the CDR3 is TGTGCCAGCACCACAGACTACGAGCAGTACTTC.

This sequence joins TRBV6-5 and TRBJ1-2; tentatively, D is TRBD1 (6 bases). Germline loops: CDR1 MNHEY, CDR2 SVGAGI. V was cut by 8 bases and J by 2 bases, with 18 bases left in between. The CDR3 is made up of 15 amino acids. CDR3 in amino acids: CASSMRGGRNYGYTF. Written as DNA, the CDR3 is TGTGCCAGCTCCATGAGGGGGGGAAGGAACTATGGCTACACCTTC.

V and J are TRBV4-3 and TRBJ1-5; 7 nucleotides agree with TRBD1. CDR1 is LGHNA, CDR2 YSLEER, per germline. There are 16 residues in the CDR3. Trimming removed 0 bases from V and 4 bases from J; junction bases left unmatched: 6. CDR3 residues: CASSQDLWDSNQPQHF. In DNA, the CDR3 is TGCGCCAGCAGCCAAGATTTGTGGGACAGTAATCAGCCCCAGCATTTT.

A note on this clone: Other nucleotide sequences from this sample produce the same CDR3. The chain joins TRBV27 to TRBJ1-2; weak D call: TRBD1 (6 bases). Looked up from germline, CDR1 is MNHEY and CDR2 is SMNVEV (reference sequence). V lost 1 base and J 7 bases, leaving 10 bases between the germline ends. The CDR3 runs 13 residues. CDR3 in amino acids: CASSLLGAGGYTF. DNA of the CDR3: TGTGCCAGCAGTTTATTGGGGGCGGGTGGCTACACCTTC.

This chain uses TRBV6-1 with TRBJ2-1, with 15 bases matching TRBD2. V trimming: 1 base; J trimming: 3 bases; junction bases outside the gene matches: 4. Germline assignment: CDR1 MNHNS and CDR2 SASEGT. The CDR3 length is 18 residues. In nucleotides, the CDR3 is TGTGCCAGCAGTGAAGAGGGACTAGCGGGGGGAGGCTACAATGAGCAGTTCTTC. The encoded protein is CASSEEGLAGGGYNEQFF.

The CDR3 nucleotides read TGTGCCAGCAGTTTAGCACAGTACTATGGCTACACCTTC. Protein product: CASSLAQYYGYTF. The chain employs TRBV12-3 or TRBV12-4 and TRBJ1-2; D is unclear. The CDR3 extends over 13 amino acids. V was clipped by 0 bases and J by 3 bases, with 5 bases between them.

CDR3 nucleotide sequence: TGTGCCACCAGTCCTAATTCACTTGACAGTGCTAACTATGGCTACACCTTC. Translated, it gives CATSPNSLDSANYGYTF. The chain has TRBV24-1 and TRBJ1-2, with D perhaps matching TRBD1 (5 bases). Germline lookup yields CDR1 KGHDR and CDR2 SFDVKD. This CDR3 has 17 amino acids. Trimming stripped 6 bases from V and 0 bases from J, with 19 bases between.

The gene calls are TRBV30 and TRBJ1-1, with unresolved D. CDR3 size: 12 residues. Germline-derived CDR1 and CDR2 are GTSNPN and SVGIG (reference sequence). V was cut by 3 bases and J by 0 bases, with 5 bases left in between. The CDR3 reads CAWRQMNTEAFF. The CDR3 DNA reads as TGTGCCTGGAGACAGATGAACACTGAAGCTTTCTTT.

This clone showed up just once. The rearrangement joins TRBV27 to TRBJ2-7; 8 bases are shared with TRBD2. Germline CDR1 MNHEY, CDR2 SMNVEV (reference sequence). The CDR3 runs to 15 residues. Unmatched junction bases numbered 6, after V lost 0 bases and J lost 5 bases. CDR3 sequence (DNA): TGTGCCAGCAGTTTATCGGGCGGGGGGCGGAACGAGCAGTACTTC. Its translation: CASSLSGGGRNEQYF.

About this clone: Other DNA sequences in the sample encode the same CDR3. As DNA, the CDR3 is TGTGCCAGCAGTTTAAGACAGGGGAATGGCTACACCTTC. It yields the protein CASSLRQGNGYTF. V is TRBV12-3 or TRBV12-4 and J is TRBJ1-2, with 8 nucleotides matching TRBD1. Trimming removed 2 bases from V and 6 bases from J; junction bases left unmatched: 2. The CDR3 is 13 residues long.

V and J are TRBV5-5 and TRBJ2-7; D possibly corresponds to TRBD2 (6 bases). Germline lookup yields CDR1 SGHKS and CDR2 YYEKEE (reference sequence). The CDR3 loop spans 15 amino acids. V dropped 0 bases and J dropped 6 bases, with 16 bases sitting between them. Written as DNA, the CDR3 is TGTGCCAGCAGCTTGGCGGTTTCGGGGGTCGGCGAGCAGTACTTC. Protein sequence: CASSLAVSGVGEQYF.

The rearrangement joins TRBV4-2 to TRBJ1-5; no reliable D call. The V gene lost 1 base and the J gene lost 6 bases, with 16 bases spanning the gap. The CDR3 consists of 16 residues. Looked up from germline, CDR1 is LGHNA and CDR2 is YNFKEQ. The CDR3 nucleotides read TGTGCCAGCAGCCAAGGAAGGGAGGTTTGGGGTCAGCCCCAGCATTTT. It is translated as CASSQGREVWGQPQHF.

V is TRBV7-2 and J is TRBJ1-4; D is perhaps TRBD1 (6 bases). Germline CDR1 and CDR2: SGHTA and FQGNSA. The CDR3 runs 13 residues. V shed 5 bases and J shed 8 bases, with 12 bases lying between them. DNA of the CDR3: TGTGCCAGCAGCGGGGGGGGCGGAGAAAAACTGTTTTTT. Translated, it gives CASSGGGGEKLFF.